The 2 T cell receptor beta chains given below trace back to one sample, sequenced in a study of blood T cell repertoires in COVID-19. TCRdb keeps only in-frame clones here, not all; method: immunoSEQ multiplex PCR. The top ten hold roughly 3.4% of the sample, which has about 350,000 clones, around nine tenths seen once. The sequenced sample was peripheral blood. The receptors stem from a woman under 30 who had recovered from COVID-19.

The V gene is TRBV19, the J gene TRBJ2-1; 14 bases agree with TRBD2. V was clipped by 3 bases and J by 4 bases; unmatched bases: 5. This CDR3 region has 17 residues. Germline V gene sequence: CDR1 LNHDA, CDR2 SQIVND (reference sequence). CDR3 residues: CASSIRLAGGLYNEQFF. For the CDR3, the DNA is TGTGCCAGTAGTATCCGACTAGCGGGGGGGCTATACAATGAGCAGTTCTTC.

A note on this clone: A junction end diverges from the germline sequence, so it may reflect a read error. The CDR3 coding sequence is TGTGCCAGTAGTATTAAGGGGCTGGGGCCCCTGCTTTTT. Translation: CASSIKGLGPLLF. The chain is built from TRBV19 and TRBJ2-2; maybe TRBD1 (5 bases). The length of the CDR3 is 13 residues. Germline CDR1 and CDR2: LNHDA and SQIVND (reference sequence).